The text below deals with one T cell receptor beta chain. Its antigen is currently unknown. The CDR3 covers 13 residues. V was shortened by 2 bases and J by 3 bases, with 7 bases between the two germline ends. Germline values: CDR1 MNHEY, CDR2 SVGAGI. The data were taken from a study of identical twins. Study results and caveats: Models underestimated TCR alpha sharing (out-of-frame) in monozygotic twins. Alpha sequences out of frame and shared by twins had excess low generation probability.

Healthy Caucasians provided all donations. Template switching (which added a universal primer site) was used, and cDNA carried unique molecular identifiers. TCRdb fed the 5' RACE reads into MiXCR, producing one record per CDR3 protein. The sample has roughly 350,000 distinct CDR3 sequences; approximately 9.1% are singletons. V gene TRBV6-5 combines with J gene TRBJ1-1; D ambiguous. The specimen sequenced was naive T cells sorted from blood. This TCR derives from a woman aged 45-59 years in good health. The CDR3 DNA reads TGTGCCAGCAGTTACGCCTCGTACACTGAAGCTTTCTTT. Its protein product is CASSYASYTEAFF.